These 27 T cell receptor beta chains originate from one sample sequenced in a study of OX40 agonist ivuxolimab in advanced cancers. Repertoires were generated with immunoSEQ multiplex PCR, while TCRdb's copy carries only in-frame clones and drops some. The sample lists 62,000 or so clones, around nine tenths seen once, with roughly 1.9% in the top ten. The specimen comprised CD4+ or CD8+ T cells sorted from blood, sampled in a trial of the OX40 agonist ivuxolimab. All receptors come from an adult with an advanced solid tumor such as melanoma, head and neck, liver or kidney cancer.

This clone was seen just once. The rearrangement uses TRBV19 and TRBJ2-2, with no clear D. CDR1 and CDR2 from the germline V gene are LNHDA and SQIVND (reference sequence). Trimming cost V 5 bases and J 7 bases, with 14 bases left between them. There are 14 residues in the CDR3. CDR3 residues: CASSYVARRGELFF. The CDR3, as DNA: TGTGCCAGTAGTTATGTAGCTAGGCGCGGGGAGCTGTTTTTT. The variable domain in full, with the rest retrieved from reference TRBV19 and TRBJ2-2, is DGGITQSPKYLFRKEGQNVTLSCEQNLNHDAMYWYRQDPGQGLRLIYYSQIVNDFQKGDIAEGYSVSREKKESFPLTVTSAQKNPTAFYLCASSYVARRGELFFGEGSRLTVL.

The chain is built from TRBV10-3 and TRBJ2-1; no clear D gene. CDR1 is ENHRY, CDR2 SYGVKD, per germline. V was shortened by 7 bases and J by 6 bases, with 7 bases between the two germline ends. The CDR3 is 11 residues long. The chain's CDR3 is CAIKGSNEQFF. The CDR3 bases are TGTGCCATCAAAGGAAGCAATGAGCAGTTCTTC.

The V gene is TRBV9, the J gene TRBJ2-7, with 9 bases that match TRBD1. There are 14 residues in the CDR3. Trimming at V came to 3 bases and at J to 5 bases, leaving 6 bases not matched to a gene. Germline-derived CDR1 and CDR2 are SGDLS and YYNGEE. The CDR3 DNA follows: TGTGCCAGCAGCGCCGGGACAGGGTTCCACGAGCAGTACTTC. Translating it yields CASSAGTGFHEQYF.

The chain is built from TRBV6-5 and TRBJ1-2, with no clear D. From germline, CDR1 is MNHEY and CDR2 SVGAGI. Between the trimmed V and J ends, which lost 4 bases and 7 bases, there was a span of 13 bases. CDR3 size: 13 residues. Here the CDR3 reads CASSSLTPAGYTF. CDR3 in DNA: TGTGCCAGCAGTTCCCTGACACCCGCTGGCTACACCTTC.

The chain has TRBV28 and TRBJ2-1; 11 positions agree with TRBD2. CDR1 and CDR2 from the germline V gene are MDHEN and SYDVKM. CDR3 length: 15 residues. J was trimmed by 9 bases and V by 3 bases; bases with no gene match: 7. CDR3 DNA sequence: TGTGCCAGCAGTTTGAAACTAGCGGGAGTCAGTGAGCAGTTCTTC. Its protein is CASSLKLAGVSEQFF.

The chain has TRBV7-2 and TRBJ1-1; D may be TRBD1 (6 bases). Per germline, CDR1 SGHTA and CDR2 FQGNSA. Trimming shortened V by 3 bases and J by 1 base, and 15 bases separated the two germline ends. This CDR3 spans 16 amino acids. DNA for the CDR3: TGTGCCAGCAGCTTGGGTTATGGCAGGGGGAACACTGAAGCTTTCTTT. Translation: CASSLGYGRGNTEAFF.

The chain recombines TRBV11-3 with TRBJ2-7; 8 bases align to TRBD2. Germline V lookup: CDR1 SGHNT, CDR2 YENEEA. This CDR3 is 15 amino acids long. With 1 base clipped from V and 0 bases from J, the junction kept 2 bases outside the gene matches. CDR3 in DNA: TGTGCCAGCAGCTTAGGTAGCGGGACCTCCTACGAGCAGTACTTC. Amino acids: CASSLGSGTSYEQYF.

The gene calls are TRBV4-1 and TRBJ2-6; perhaps TRBD1 as D (6 bases). Trimming stripped 3 bases from V and 0 bases from J, with 15 bases between. The CDR3 covers 18 residues. Germline CDR1 MGHRA, CDR2 YSYEKL. DNA for the CDR3: TGCGCCAGCAGCCAGAGAAGGGGACAAGTCTCTGGGGCCAACGTCCTGACTTTC. Residues: CASSQRRGQVSGANVLTF.

The rearrangement joins TRBV6-6 to TRBJ1-5, with D perhaps matching TRBD1 (6 bases). The germline CDR1 and CDR2 sequences are MNHNY and SVGAGI (reference sequence). The CDR3 runs to 13 residues. Trimming removed 5 bases at V and 4 bases at J, with 9 bases between. CDR3 sequence (DNA): TGTGCCAGCAGTACCGGACAGAATCAGCCCCAGCATTTT. Translating it yields CASSTGQNQPQHF.

This chain links TRBV5-1 with TRBJ2-1; weak D call: TRBD2 (5 bases). Trimming shortened V by 3 bases and J by 5 bases, and 15 bases separated the two germline ends. This CDR3 is 15 amino acids long. CDR1 and CDR2 (germline): SGHRS, YFSETQ. The CDR3 DNA sequence: TGCGCCAGCAGCTCCCTCACGGGAAGCGACAATGAGCAGTTCTTC. Translating it yields CASSSLTGSDNEQFF.

The chain recombines TRBV19 with TRBJ2-3; D uncertain. The V gene lost 6 bases and the J gene lost 6 bases, with 7 bases spanning the gap. The CDR3 sequence is 11 residues long. Germline loops: CDR1 LNHDA, CDR2 SQIVND (reference sequence). The CDR3 reads CASSQSDTQYF. The DNA of the CDR3 is TGTGCCAGTAGCCAGTCGGATACGCAGTATTTT.

V and J are TRBV28 and TRBJ2-3, with 7 bases fitting TRBD2. V lost 5 bases and J lost 0; bases outside the gene matches: 11. Per the germline V gene, CDR1 is MDHEN and CDR2 is SYDVKM. The CDR3 is 17 amino acids. CDR3 bases: TGTGCCAGCAGTACCCTGGGTGGGAGGGTGAGCACAGATACGCAGTATTTT. The encoded protein is CASSTLGGRVSTDTQYF. Full variable domain (remainder filled in from reference TRBV28 and TRBJ2-3): DVKVTQSSRYLVKRTGEKVFLECVQDMDHENMFWYRQDPGLGLRLIYFSYDVKMKEKGDIPEGYSVSREKKERFSLILESASTNQTSMYLCASSTLGGRVSTDTQYFGPGTRLTVL.

J is TRBJ2-2 and V is TRBV28; D is possibly TRBD2 (6 bases). CDR1 and CDR2 from the germline V gene are MDHEN and SYDVKM. This CDR3 comprises 14 residues. With 4 bases removed from V and 5 bases from J, the gap between germline ends came to 11 bases. The CDR3 reads CASSSAGSTGELFF. CDR3 DNA sequence: TGTGCCAGCAGTTCTGCCGGGAGTACCGGGGAGCTGTTTTTT.

This chain uses TRBV2 with TRBJ2-6; 8 bases agree with TRBD1. Trimming cost V 6 bases and J 2 bases; bases outside gene matches: 12. This CDR3 is built from 18 residues. Germline-derived CDR1 and CDR2 are SNHLY and FYNNEI. For the CDR3, the DNA is TGTGCCAGCAGGGCTGGGACAGGAAAAGGCCCTGGGGCCAACGTCCTGACTTTC. Translation: CASRAGTGKGPGANVLTF.

CDR3 nucleotides: TGTGCCATCAGTGAGGGCCAGCCTGGGGCCAACGTCCTGACTTTC. Amino acid sequence: CAISEGQPGANVLTF. This chain uses TRBV10-3 with TRBJ2-6, with unresolved D. Germline CDR1 reads ENHRY; CDR2 reads SYGVKD. Trimming stripped 2 bases from V and 2 bases from J, with 7 bases between. There are 15 residues in the CDR3.

The chain recombines TRBV4-2 with TRBJ1-1; 8 bases match TRBD1. The CDR3 loop spans 15 amino acids. In germline, CDR1 is LGHNA, CDR2 YNFKEQ. Trimming took 3 bases from V and 5 from J; bases not matched to a gene: 8. The CDR3 is CASSQKAGGGTEAFF. CDR3 coding DNA: TGTGCCAGCAGCCAGAAGGCAGGGGGCGGAACTGAAGCTTTCTTT.

This chain uses TRBV6-5 with TRBJ2-2, with D hard to call. Germline CDR1 is MNHEY and CDR2 is SVGAGI. The CDR3 has 14 amino acids. V was clipped by 3 bases and J by 4 bases, with 9 bases between them. CDR3 protein: CASSYWVSTGELFF. The DNA for the CDR3 is TGTGCCAGCAGTTATTGGGTATCCACCGGGGAGCTGTTTTTT.

This chain uses TRBV5-4 with TRBJ1-4, with 8 bases matching TRBD1. Trimming removed 3 bases from V and 5 bases from J; junction bases left unmatched: 12. The V gene's germline CDR1 is SGHNT and CDR2 YYREEE (reference sequence). CDR3 length: 17 amino acids. The CDR3 is CASSSWDRTSHNEKLFF. In nucleotides, the CDR3 is TGTGCCAGCAGCTCATGGGACAGGACTTCCCACAATGAAAAACTGTTTTTT.

The chain is built from TRBV28 and TRBJ2-1; 11 positions match TRBD2. The CDR3 sequence is 15 residues long. V dropped 5 bases and J dropped 5; count of bases not matched to a gene: 5. Germline CDR1 reads MDHEN; CDR2 reads SYDVKM. In DNA form, the CDR3 reads TGTGCCAGCAGTGACCTGGGACTAGCGGACAATGAGCAGTTCTTC. It yields the protein CASSDLGLADNEQFF. Full variable domain (rest looked up from reference TRBV28 and TRBJ2-1): DVKVTQSSRYLVKRTGEKVFLECVQDMDHENMFWYRQDPGLGLRLIYFSYDVKMKEKGDIPEGYSVSREKKERFSLILESASTNQTSMYLCASSDLGLADNEQFFGPGTRLTVL.

This rearrangement joins TRBV4-2 to TRBJ2-5; D is uncertain. The J call is uncertain, as TRBJ2-7 better fits the DNA end. CDR3 length equals 16 residues. Per germline, CDR1 LGHNA and CDR2 YNFKEQ. This CDR3 reads CASSQDAIPETYEQYF. In nucleotides, the CDR3 is TGTGCCAGCAGCCAAGATGCCATACCCGAAACCTACGAGCAGTACTTC.

The V call is TRBV6-5, the J call TRBJ2-7; tentatively, D is TRBD1 (5 bases). The germline V gene has CDR1 MNHEY and CDR2 SVGAGI. Trimming cost V 4 bases and J 4 bases, with 11 bases left between them. The CDR3 totals 13 residues. The CDR3 loop is CASSSRTFYEQYF. CDR3 in DNA: TGTGCCAGCAGTTCCCGGACATTTTACGAGCAGTACTTC.

The V and J genes are TRBV5-4 and TRBJ1-5; perhaps TRBD1 as D (6 bases). Germline V gives CDR1 SGHNT, CDR2 YYREEE (reference sequence). The CDR3 extends over 15 amino acids. V dropped 3 bases and J dropped 5 bases, with 15 bases sitting between them. Here the CDR3 reads CASSSGGQGDQPQHF. CDR3 coding DNA: TGTGCCAGCAGCTCGGGGGGGCAGGGTGATCAGCCCCAGCATTTT. The full variable domain, completed using reference TRBV5-4 and TRBJ1-5, is ETGVTQSPTHLIKTRGQQVTLRCSSQSGHNTVSWYQQALGQGPQFIFQYYREEENGRGNFPPRFSGLQFPNYSSELNVNALELDDSALYLCASSSGGQGDQPQHFGDGTRLSIL.

The chain has TRBV6-1 and TRBJ1-2; D is perhaps TRBD1 (5 bases). CDR1 and CDR2 (germline): MNHNS, SASEGT. CDR3 length: 13 residues. Trimming left V 5 bases short and J 8 bases short, with 15 bases between. The CDR3 region is CASSKGTFGGYTF. CDR3 nucleotides: TGTGCCAGCAGTAAGGGGACCTTCGGCGGCTACACCTTC.

This chain uses TRBV27 with TRBJ1-5; no firm D call. V was cut by 3 bases and J by 4 bases, with 10 bases left in between. This CDR3 is 14 amino acids long. CDR1 and CDR2 (germline): MNHEY, SMNVEV (reference sequence). CDR3 bases: TGTGCCAGCAGTTTCGGACGTGGGAATCAGCCCCAGCATTTT. Protein product: CASSFGRGNQPQHF.

The J gene is TRBJ2-5, the V gene TRBV6-1, with a possible D match to TRBD2 (6 bases). V lost 4 bases and J 5 bases, leaving 20 bases between the germline ends. Germline V gene lookup returns CDR1 MNHNS and CDR2 SASEGT. CDR3 length: 16 amino acids. The CDR3 region is CASSGPPWRGTETQYF. CDR3 in DNA: TGTGCCAGCAGTGGCCCTCCCTGGAGGGGAACTGAGACCCAGTACTTC.

V usage is TRBV11-3 and J usage is TRBJ2-3; no definite D call. In germline, CDR1 is SGHNT, CDR2 YENEEA. Trimming shortened V by 1 base and J by 6 bases, and 8 bases separated the two germline ends. This CDR3 comprises 13 residues. CDR3 DNA sequence: TGTGCCAGCAGCTTAGTCACAGCCGATACGCAGTATTTT. It is translated as CASSLVTADTQYF.

V is TRBV29-1 and J is TRBJ1-5, with D possibly TRBD1 on 5 matching bases. The germline CDR1 and CDR2 sequences are SQVTM and ANQGSEA. The CDR3 is made up of 16 amino acids. V was clipped by 2 bases and J by 11 bases, with 25 bases between them. DNA of the CDR3: TGCAGCGTTGAACAGGACACGGACCGGAGGCAATCAGCCCAGCATTTT. Its protein product is CSVEQDTDRRQSAQHF.